One and the same sample provided the 28 T cell receptor beta chains below, sequenced in a study of CD8+CD57+ T cells in acquired aplastic anemia. Only patients with CD8+CD57+ cell expansion on flow cytometry were chosen for sequencing. Genomic DNA, the template, was used for profiling of the TCR beta VDJ and CDR3. TCRdb re-called the reads with MiXCR, one entry per CDR3 protein. This repertoire shows 200,000 or so distinct CDR3 sequences, roughly 53% found once; its top ten account for approximately 20%. Sequences were obtained from sorted CD4+, CD8+, or CD8+CD57+ T cells (not recorded which) from PBMCs. These TCRs come from a human donor with aplastic anemia.

Note on this clonotype: A much larger clone differs from this one at a single base, so this may be a read error. This sequence joins TRBV20-1 and TRBJ2-1, with TRBD1 matching 9 bases. The CDR3 runs 14 residues. Germline V gene lookup returns CDR1 DFQATT and CDR2 SNEGSKA (reference sequence). The CDR3 nucleotides are TGCAGTGCTTCACAGGGGGCTTCCTACAGTGAGCAGTTCTTC. Translation gives CSASQGASYSEQFF.

The gene calls are TRBV7-8 and TRBJ2-7; the D gene is possibly TRBD2 (5 bases). V was clipped by 5 bases and J by 7 bases, with 12 bases between them. The germline V gene has CDR1 SGHVS and CDR2 FQNEAQ. This CDR3 contains 12 residues. CDR3 loop: CASSQDWGEQYF. The CDR3 DNA reads as TGTGCCAGCAGCCAGGACTGGGGAGAGCAGTACTTC.

Of note for this clonotype: A single base separates this from a much larger clone, so it may be a read error. The chain joins TRBV12-3 or TRBV12-4 to TRBJ1-3, with 9 bases that match TRBD1. This CDR3 spans 15 amino acids. The CDR3 nucleotides read TGTGCCGGCAGACGAGAGGGACAGGGTAGAAACACCATATATTTT. It is translated as CAGRREGQGRNTIYF.

The chain carries TRBV19 and TRBJ2-3, with D uncertain. The CDR3 extends over 13 amino acids. CDR1 is LNHDA and CDR2 is SQIVND in the germline V gene (reference sequence). Trimming took 3 bases from V and 5 from J, leaving 9 bases between them. CDR3 in DNA: TGTGCCAGTAGTATTGGTCAGCGAGATACGCAGTATTTT. Its translation is CASSIGQRDTQYF.

Regarding this clonotype: Possible read error: a much larger clone is one base away. The V gene is TRBV28, the J gene TRBJ2-7; no clear D gene. Germline V CDR1 and CDR2: MDHEN, SYDVKM. There are 10 residues in the CDR3. Trimming pared 10 bases from V and 3 bases from J, leaving 7 bases between. CDR3 sequence: CATRRYEQYF. CDR3 coding DNA: TGTGCCACCAGACGCTACGAGCAGTACTTC.

Details on this clonotype: This could be a read error, since a much larger clone is one nucleotide away. This CDR3 is missing its conserved last phenylalanine or tryptophan, likely due to a read error. The rearrangement uses TRBV9 and TRBJ1-2; D is possibly TRBD1 (5 bases). The CDR3 runs to 14 residues. Trimming removed 4 bases at V and 8 bases at J, with 18 bases between. The germline V gene encodes CDR1 SGDLS and CDR2 YYNGEE. The CDR3 bases are TGTGCCAGCAGCCAAGGTGGCAGGGCGACCGGCTACACCCTC. Translating it yields CASSQGGRATGYTL.

As concerns this clonotype: A clone one base away is much larger, so this may be a read error. V gene TRBV5-4 combines with J gene TRBJ1-4, with TRBD1 matching over 8 bases. The CDR3 totals 17 residues. Germline V CDR1 and CDR2: SGHNT, YYREEE (reference sequence). In nucleotides, the CDR3 is TGTGCCAGCAGCATGGGGACAGGTCCCGCAACTAATGAAGAACTGTTTTTT. Amino acids: CASSMGTGPATNEELFF.

This clonotype has a count of ten or more. The chain combines TRBV11-2 with TRBJ1-6, with D unresolved. Trimming cost V 5 bases and J 1 base, with 21 bases left between them. Looked up from germline, CDR1 is SGHAT and CDR2 is FQNNGV. This CDR3 is 19 amino acids long. CDR3 DNA sequence: TGTGCCAGCAGCCCAAGAGGCAGTTCCGGCGGATCCTATAATTCACCCCTCCACTTT. Protein: CASSPRGSSGGSYNSPLHF. The full variable domain, its missing parts supplied by reference TRBV11-2 and TRBJ1-6, is EAGVAQSPRYKIIEKRQSVAFWCNPISGHATLYWYQQILGQGPKLLIQFQNNGVVDDSQLPKDRFSAERLKGVDSTLKIQPAKLEDSAVYLCASSPRGSSGGSYNSPLHFGNGTRLTVT.

The rearrangement links TRBV28 to TRBJ1-2, with D maybe TRBD1 (6 bases). The CDR3 runs 14 residues. Germline V gene sequence: CDR1 MDHEN, CDR2 SYDVKM. V lost 3 bases and J lost 7, with 15 bases in between. The CDR3 nucleotides are TGTGCCAGCAGTTTCGCAGGCCGGGGGCTTGGCTACACCTTC. It specifies CASSFAGRGLGYTF.

The gene calls are TRBV6-1 and TRBJ1-2; 8 bases are a match to TRBD1. V lost 6 bases, J lost 6 bases, and 12 bases stayed unmatched. The germline V gene encodes CDR1 MNHNS and CDR2 SASEGT. CDR3 length: 15 amino acids. CDR3 in DNA: TGTGCCAGCAGCGACCGGACAGGGCAGGAGAATGGCTACACCTTC. As protein: CASSDRTGQENGYTF.

The chain couples TRBV29-1 to TRBJ1-4, with D maybe TRBD1 (5 bases). The CDR3 is made up of 14 amino acids. V gave up 3 bases and J gave up 1 base, with 9 bases separating them. Per germline, CDR1 SQVTM and CDR2 ANQGSEA. CDR3: CSVDAGGTNEKLFF. CDR3 coding DNA: TGCAGCGTTGACGCGGGGGGAACTAATGAAAAACTGTTTTTT. Combining the CDR3 with reference TRBV29-1 and TRBJ1-4 gives the whole variable domain SAVISQKPSRDICQRGTSLTIQCQVDSQVTMMFWYRQQPGQSLTLIATANQGSEATYESGFVIDKFPISRPNLTFSTLTVSNMSPEDSSIYLCSVDAGGTNEKLFFGSGTQLSVL.

The chain uses TRBV19 and TRBJ2-7; D unclear. The CDR3 loop spans 13 amino acids. From germline, CDR1 is LNHDA and CDR2 SQIVND (reference sequence). V was cut by 1 base and J by 1 base, with 5 bases left in between. CDR3 sequence (DNA): TGTGCCAGTAGTATAGGCAAGTCCTACGAGCAGTACTTC. Amino acid sequence: CASSIGKSYEQYF.

At least ten counts were recorded for this clonotype. The gene calls are TRBV19 and TRBJ2-7; D not certain. Per the germline V gene, CDR1 is LNHDA and CDR2 is SQIVND (reference sequence). The length of the CDR3 is 14 residues. Trimming shortened V by 2 bases and J by 0 bases, and 8 bases separated the two germline ends. CDR3 protein: CASSISVSSYEQYF. CDR3 sequence (DNA): TGTGCCAGTAGTATATCAGTGAGCTCCTACGAGCAGTACTTC.

V usage is TRBV28 and J usage is TRBJ1-4, with D tentatively TRBD1 (6 bases). The V gene lost 3 bases and the J gene lost 5 bases, with 13 bases spanning the gap. The CDR3 is made up of 15 amino acids. Germline values: CDR1 MDHEN, CDR2 SYDVKM. CDR3 region: CASSFGGRLNEKLFF. CDR3 nucleotides: TGTGCCAGCAGTTTCGGGGGGCGACTCAATGAAAAACTGTTTTTT. The entire variable domain, with the rest obtained from reference TRBV28 and TRBJ1-4, is as follows: DVKVTQSSRYLVKRTGEKVFLECVQDMDHENMFWYRQDPGLGLRLIYFSYDVKMKEKGDIPEGYSVSREKKERFSLILESASTNQTSMYLCASSFGGRLNEKLFFGSGTQLSVL.

This clonotype has at least ten counts. The chain carries TRBV19 and TRBJ2-3; TRBD1 matches at 8 bases. Germline values: CDR1 LNHDA, CDR2 SQIVND (reference sequence). The CDR3 length is 16 residues. The ends lost 3 bases at V and 4 bases at J; junction bases unmatched: 9. The CDR3 DNA reads as TGTGCCAGTAGTATTCGGAGCAGGGGGCGTGCAGATACGCAGTATTTT. Translated, it gives CASSIRSRGRADTQYF.

This clonotype occurred many times. This sequence joins TRBV19 and TRBJ1-2, with 8 positions matching TRBD1. With V trimmed by 6 bases and J by 6 bases, 12 bases remained unmatched. The V gene's germline CDR1 is LNHDA and CDR2 SQIVND (reference sequence). The CDR3 spans 15 residues. The CDR3 DNA sequence: TGTGCCAGTAGCGGACAGGGACGTCAGTGGGATGGCTACACCTTC. Translation gives CASSGQGRQWDGYTF.

This clonotype was observed at least ten times. This chain uses TRBV15 with TRBJ2-1; tentatively, D is TRBD2 (7 bases). Trimming removed 0 bases at V and 6 bases at J, with 12 bases between. The CDR3 loop spans 15 amino acids. Germline CDR1 reads LNHNV; CDR2 reads YYDKDF (reference sequence). The CDR3 nucleotides are TGTGCCACCAGCAGAGATGGAGGGGGGGCCAATGAGCAGTTCTTC. Translated: CATSRDGGGANEQFF.

The chain joins TRBV7-9 to TRBJ2-3; D is perhaps TRBD1 (5 bases). The CDR3 consists of 12 residues. CDR1 and CDR2 (germline): SEHNR, FQNEAQ (reference sequence). The V end lost 4 bases, the J end lost 5 bases, and 7 bases lay between the germline ends. The CDR3 loop reads CASSSRVDTQYF. CDR3 in DNA: TGTGCCAGCAGCTCCAGGGTAGATACGCAGTATTTT.

CDR3 in DNA: TGTGCCAGTAGCGGGGAGGACAGGGGTGAGACCCAGTACTTC. Translated, it gives CASSGEDRGETQYF. The chain has TRBV19 and TRBJ2-5, with TRBD1 identical over 9 bases. The V and J ends lost 6 bases and 5 bases, in that order; junction bases with no gene match: 7. This CDR3 region has 14 residues. Germline loops: CDR1 LNHDA, CDR2 SQIVND (reference sequence).

In this sample, this clonotype turned up many times. The junction departs from germline at one end; a sequencing error may be responsible. This chain connects TRBV7-3 to TRBJ2-3, with 14 bases lining up with TRBD2. CDR1 and CDR2 (germline): SGHTA, FQGTGA. The CDR3 is 13 residues long. CDR3 protein: CASRLTTSGGAYF. CDR3 sequence (DNA): TGTGCCAGCAGGTTAACGACTAGCGGGGGGGCGTATTTT.

This rearrangement joins TRBV15 to TRBJ1-5, with 7 bases matching TRBD1. The CDR3 covers 14 residues. V lost 5 bases, J lost 6 bases, and 7 bases stayed unmatched. Germline-derived CDR1 and CDR2 are LNHNV and YYDKDF (reference sequence). CDR3 in amino acids: CATSPGQELQPQHF. CDR3 nucleotides: TGTGCCACCAGCCCTGGACAGGAGCTTCAGCCCCAGCATTTT.

The chain links TRBV5-5 to TRBJ1-1; tentative D call: TRBD1 (5 bases). The CDR3 is 13 amino acids. Trimming cost V 4 bases and J 4 bases, with 11 bases left between them. CDR1 is SGHKS and CDR2 is YYEKEE in the germline V gene (reference sequence). This CDR3 reads CASSQDGGTEAFF. The CDR3 DNA reads TGTGCCAGCAGCCAAGATGGGGGCACTGAAGCTTTCTTT.

The chain has TRBV5-1 and TRBJ2-3; 11 nucleotides line up with TRBD2. The ends lost 4 bases at V and 3 bases at J; junction bases unmatched: 10. CDR3 size: 17 residues. CDR1 and CDR2 from the germline V gene are SGHRS and YFSETQ. CDR3 amino acids: CASSGLLAGGLTDTQYF. The CDR3, as DNA: TGCGCCAGCAGCGGTCTCCTAGCGGGGGGCTTGACAGATACGCAGTATTTT.

The CDR3 here is CAISPGTGGGNTIYF. As DNA, the CDR3 is TGTGCCATCAGTCCTGGGACAGGGGGTGGAAACACCATATATTTT. This chain uses TRBV10-3 with TRBJ1-3; TRBD1 matches 11 bases. The V segment lost 5 bases and the J segment 3 bases; nucleotides outside the gene matches: 3. Germline V gives CDR1 ENHRY, CDR2 SYGVKD. The CDR3 covers 15 residues.

About this clonotype itself: This may be a read error, as it is one base from a much larger clone. The gene calls are TRBV29-1 and TRBJ1-1; D perhaps matches TRBD1 (6 bases). The CDR3 length is 15 residues. The germline CDR1 and CDR2 sequences are SQVTM and ANQGSEA. V lost 3 bases, J lost 4 bases, and 18 bases lay in between. The DNA for the CDR3 is TGCAGCGTTGATAAGGGGGGGGGGCGGGGCACTGAAGCTTTCTTT. This codes for CSVDKGGGRGTEAFF.

At least ten counts were recorded for this clonotype. The chain links TRBV6-5 to TRBJ1-2; D gene ambiguous. The CDR3 loop spans 14 amino acids. CDR1 is MNHEY and CDR2 is SVGAGI in the germline V gene. The V gene lost 6 bases and the J gene lost 8 bases, with 19 bases spanning the gap. CDR3 region: CASSWRGGGNGYTF. As DNA, the CDR3 is TGTGCCAGCAGCTGGCGAGGAGGAGGGAACGGCTACACCTTC.

This clonotype appeared many times. V usage is TRBV13 and J usage is TRBJ1-1; the D is unclear. Trimming cost V 5 bases and J 4 bases, with 8 bases left between them. CDR3 length equals 12 residues. Germline V gene lookup returns CDR1 PRHDT and CDR2 FYEKMQ (reference sequence). The CDR3 sequence: CASSRWGTEAFF. The DNA of the CDR3 is TGTGCCAGCAGCCGGTGGGGCACTGAAGCTTTCTTT.

There are many counts of this clonotype. V is TRBV5-8 and J is TRBJ1-6; D gene unclear. Germline V gives CDR1 SGHTS, CDR2 YDEGEE. The CDR3 totals 14 residues. The germline V and J ends were trimmed by 0 bases and 7 bases, with 8 bases remaining between them. CDR3 bases: TGTGCCAGCAGCTTGGCGGCAGTGAATTCACCCCTCCACTTT. This sequence encodes CASSLAAVNSPLHF.